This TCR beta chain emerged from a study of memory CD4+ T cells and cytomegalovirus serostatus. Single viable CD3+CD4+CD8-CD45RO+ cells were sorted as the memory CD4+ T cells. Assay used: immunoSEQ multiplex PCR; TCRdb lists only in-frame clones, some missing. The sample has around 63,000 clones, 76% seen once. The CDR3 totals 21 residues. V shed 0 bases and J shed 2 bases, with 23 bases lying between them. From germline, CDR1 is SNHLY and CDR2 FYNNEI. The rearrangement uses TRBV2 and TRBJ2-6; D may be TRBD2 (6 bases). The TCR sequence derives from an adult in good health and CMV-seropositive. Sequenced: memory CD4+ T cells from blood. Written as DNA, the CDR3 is TGTGCCAGCAGTGAAGCCCAGTGGGTGCGGGGAACCTTCCCTGGGGCCAACGTCCTGACTTTC. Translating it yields CASSEAQWVRGTFPGANVLTF.